The TCR beta chain described here comes from a study of cytomegalovirus exposure and HLA in healthy donors. Study results and caveats: According to reports, the classifier identified cytomegalovirus status with high specificity and sensitivity. Among TCR beta chains, those listed as cytomegalovirus-associated numbered around 160. The authors later linked a missense DCLRE1C variant to TCR beta V- and J-gene trimming.

Primers for the PCR totalled 60 Vbeta and 13 Jbeta. Repertoires were generated with immunoSEQ multiplex PCR, while TCRdb's copy carries only in-frame clones and drops some. The data contain 150,000 to 200,000 clones, roughly 85% of them singletons. Per the germline V gene, CDR1 is SGHRS and CDR2 is YFSETQ. The ends were cut back, 5 bases at V and 3 bases at J, with 21 bases in the middle. CDR3 length equals 17 residues. A remark on this clone: The antigen remains unidentified.

This chain connects TRBV5-1 to TRBJ2-1, with D possibly TRBD2 on 6 matching bases. Sequencing was done on a sample of PBMCs. This sequence was found in a woman aged 50 to 60 in good health and CMV-seronegative. The CDR3 spells CASRQSGGTLLYNEQFF. The CDR3 DNA reads TGCGCCAGCAGGCAATCTGGGGGGACTTTACTCTACAATGAGCAGTTCTTC. The full variable domain, with the rest looked up from reference TRBV5-1 and TRBJ2-1, is KAGVTQTPRYLIKTRGQQVTLSCSPISGHRSVSWYQQTPGQGLQFLFEYFSETQRNKGNFPGRFSGRQFSNSRSEMNVSTLELGDSALYLCASRQSGGTLLYNEQFFGPGTRLTVL.